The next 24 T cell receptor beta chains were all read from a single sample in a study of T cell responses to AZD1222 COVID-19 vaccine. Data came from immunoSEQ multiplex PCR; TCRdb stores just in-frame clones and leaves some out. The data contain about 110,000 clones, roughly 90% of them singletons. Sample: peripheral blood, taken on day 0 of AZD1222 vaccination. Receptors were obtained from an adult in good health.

The CDR3 reads CASSQGGSGRDTQYF. DNA for the CDR3: TGTGCCAGCAGCCAAGGTGGTAGCGGGAGGGATACGCAGTATTTT. The chain is built from TRBV3-1 (or the pseudogene TRBV3-2) and TRBJ2-3; 10 bases align to TRBD2. The CDR3 covers 15 residues. J gave up 6 bases and V 1 base, and 4 bases lay outside the gene matches. In germline, CDR1 is LGHDT, CDR2 YNNKEL (reference sequence).

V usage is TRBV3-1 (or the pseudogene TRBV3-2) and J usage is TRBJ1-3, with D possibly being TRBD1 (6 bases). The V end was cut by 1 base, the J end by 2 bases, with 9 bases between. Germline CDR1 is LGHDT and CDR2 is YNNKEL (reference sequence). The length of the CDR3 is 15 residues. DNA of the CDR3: TGTGCCAGCAGCCAAGGGACAGCCGCTGGAAACACCATATATTTT. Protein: CASSQGTAAGNTIYF.

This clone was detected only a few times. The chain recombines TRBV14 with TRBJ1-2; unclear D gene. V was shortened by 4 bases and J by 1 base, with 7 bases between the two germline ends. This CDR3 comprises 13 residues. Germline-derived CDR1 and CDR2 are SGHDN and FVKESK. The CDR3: CASSRDFNYGYTF. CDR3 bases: TGTGCCAGCAGCCGAGATTTTAACTATGGCTACACCTTC.

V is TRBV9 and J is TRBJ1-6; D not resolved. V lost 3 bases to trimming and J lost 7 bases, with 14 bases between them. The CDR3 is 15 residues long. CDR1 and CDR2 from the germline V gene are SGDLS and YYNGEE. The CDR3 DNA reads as TGTGCCAGCAGCGCCGTAGGAACCCCAAATTCACCCCTCCACTTT. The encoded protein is CASSAVGTPNSPLHF.

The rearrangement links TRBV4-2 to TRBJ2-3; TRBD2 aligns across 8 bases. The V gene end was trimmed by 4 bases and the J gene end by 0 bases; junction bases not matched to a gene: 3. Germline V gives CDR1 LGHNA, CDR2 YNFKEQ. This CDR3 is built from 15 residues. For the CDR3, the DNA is TGTGCCAGCAGCCGTAGACTAGCGAGCACAGATACGCAGTATTTT. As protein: CASSRRLASTDTQYF.

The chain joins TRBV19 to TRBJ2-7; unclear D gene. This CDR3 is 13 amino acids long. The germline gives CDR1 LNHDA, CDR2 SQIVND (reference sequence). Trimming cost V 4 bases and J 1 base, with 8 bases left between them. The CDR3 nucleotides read TGTGCCAGTAGTAATAGTCTTTCCTACGAGCAGTACTTC. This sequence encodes CASSNSLSYEQYF.

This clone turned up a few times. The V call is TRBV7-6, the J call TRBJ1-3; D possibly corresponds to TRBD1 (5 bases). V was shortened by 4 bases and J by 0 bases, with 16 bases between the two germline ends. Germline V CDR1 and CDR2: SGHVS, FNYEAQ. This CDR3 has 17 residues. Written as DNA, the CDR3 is TGTGCCAGCAGCTCCTTGACAGTGTCGAGCTCTGGAAACACCATATATTTT. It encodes CASSSLTVSSSGNTIYF.

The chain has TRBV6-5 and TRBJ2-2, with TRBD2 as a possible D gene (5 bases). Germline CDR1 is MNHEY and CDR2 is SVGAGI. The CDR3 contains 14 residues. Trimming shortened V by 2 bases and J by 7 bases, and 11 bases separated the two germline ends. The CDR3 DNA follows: TGTGCCAGCAGTTACGTCCCGGGAAACGGGGAGCTGTTTTTT. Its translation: CASSYVPGNGELFF.

The DNA of the CDR3 is TGTGCCAGCACTCCTACAGGGGTTGGGGGCTACACCTTC. Translating gives CASTPTGVGGYTF. The chain links TRBV2 to TRBJ1-2, with 7 bases that match TRBD1. J was trimmed by 8 bases and V by 7 bases; bases with no gene match: 10. The V gene's germline CDR1 is SNHLY and CDR2 FYNNEI. The CDR3 totals 13 residues.

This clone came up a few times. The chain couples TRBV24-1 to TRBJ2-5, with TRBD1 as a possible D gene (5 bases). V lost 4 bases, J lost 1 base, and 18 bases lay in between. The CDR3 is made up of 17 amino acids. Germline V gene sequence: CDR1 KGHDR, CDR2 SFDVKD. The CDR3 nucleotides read TGTGCCACCAGTGACCCGCAGACGGAAGGGGCCCAAGAGACCCAGTACTTC. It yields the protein CATSDPQTEGAQETQYF.

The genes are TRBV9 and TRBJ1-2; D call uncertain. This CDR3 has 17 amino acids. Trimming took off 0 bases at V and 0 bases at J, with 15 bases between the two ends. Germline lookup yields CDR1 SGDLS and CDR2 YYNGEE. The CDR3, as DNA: TGTGCCAGCAGCGTAGAGGAGGAGCCCATACCTAACTATGGCTACACCTTC. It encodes CASSVEEEPIPNYGYTF.

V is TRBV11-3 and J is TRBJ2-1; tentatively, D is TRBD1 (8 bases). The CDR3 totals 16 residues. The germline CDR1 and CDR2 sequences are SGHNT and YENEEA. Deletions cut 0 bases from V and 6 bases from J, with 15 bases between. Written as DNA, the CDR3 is TGTGCCAGCAGCTTAGAACAGGGGGGGTTAGGCAATGAGCAGTTCTTC. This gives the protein CASSLEQGGLGNEQFF.

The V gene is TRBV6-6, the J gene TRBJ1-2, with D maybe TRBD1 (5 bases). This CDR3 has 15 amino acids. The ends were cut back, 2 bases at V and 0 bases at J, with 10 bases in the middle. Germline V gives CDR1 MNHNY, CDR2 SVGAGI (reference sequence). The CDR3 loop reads CASSYLGQPNYGYTF. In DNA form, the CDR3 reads TGTGCCAGCAGTTACCTTGGACAACCTAACTATGGCTACACCTTC.

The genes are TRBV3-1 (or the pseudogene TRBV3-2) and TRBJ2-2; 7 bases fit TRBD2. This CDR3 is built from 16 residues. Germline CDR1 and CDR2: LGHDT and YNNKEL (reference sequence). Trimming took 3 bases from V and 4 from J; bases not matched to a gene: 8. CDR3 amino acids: CASSHYSGLSTGELFF. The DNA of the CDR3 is TGTGCCAGCAGCCATTATAGCGGGTTAAGCACCGGGGAGCTGTTTTTT.

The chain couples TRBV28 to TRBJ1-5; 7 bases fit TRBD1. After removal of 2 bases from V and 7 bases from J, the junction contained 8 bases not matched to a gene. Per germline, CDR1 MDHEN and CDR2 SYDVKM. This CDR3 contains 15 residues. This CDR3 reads CASSLSWQGGQPQHF. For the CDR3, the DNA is TGTGCCAGCAGTTTAAGCTGGCAGGGGGGCCAGCCCCAGCATTTT.

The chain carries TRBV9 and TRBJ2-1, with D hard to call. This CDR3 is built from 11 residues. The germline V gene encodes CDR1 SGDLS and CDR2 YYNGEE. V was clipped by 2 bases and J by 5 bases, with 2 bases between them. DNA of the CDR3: TGTGCCAGCAGCGTTAACAATGAGCAGTTCTTC. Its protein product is CASSVNNEQFF.

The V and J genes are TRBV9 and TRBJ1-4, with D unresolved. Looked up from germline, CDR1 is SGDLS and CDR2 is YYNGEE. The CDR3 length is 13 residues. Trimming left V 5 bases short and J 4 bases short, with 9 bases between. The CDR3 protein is CASSRQDNEKLFF. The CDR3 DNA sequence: TGTGCCAGCAGTCGGCAGGATAATGAAAAACTGTTTTTT.

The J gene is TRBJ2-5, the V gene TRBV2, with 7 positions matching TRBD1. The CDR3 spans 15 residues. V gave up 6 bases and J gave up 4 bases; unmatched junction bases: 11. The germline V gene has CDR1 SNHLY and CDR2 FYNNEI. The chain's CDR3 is CASSPDRAGGETQYF. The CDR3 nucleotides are TGTGCCAGCAGCCCTGACAGGGCCGGAGGAGAGACCCAGTACTTC.

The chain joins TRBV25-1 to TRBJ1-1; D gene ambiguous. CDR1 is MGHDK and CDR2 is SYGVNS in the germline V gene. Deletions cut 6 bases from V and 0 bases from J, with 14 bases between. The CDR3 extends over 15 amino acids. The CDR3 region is CASRSPGQMNTEAFF. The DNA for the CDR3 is TGTGCCAGCAGATCTCCTGGGCAAATGAACACTGAAGCTTTCTTT.

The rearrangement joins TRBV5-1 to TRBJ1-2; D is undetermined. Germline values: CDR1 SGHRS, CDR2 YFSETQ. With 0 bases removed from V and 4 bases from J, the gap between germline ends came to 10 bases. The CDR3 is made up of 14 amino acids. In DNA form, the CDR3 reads TGCGCCAGCAGCTTGGTGGCGGGTTCCTATGGCTACACCTTC. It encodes CASSLVAGSYGYTF. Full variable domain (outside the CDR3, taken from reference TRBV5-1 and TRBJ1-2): KAGVTQTPRYLIKTRGQQVTLSCSPISGHRSVSWYQQTPGQGLQFLFEYFSETQRNKGNFPGRFSGRQFSNSRSEMNVSTLELGDSALYLCASSLVAGSYGYTFGSGTRLTVV.

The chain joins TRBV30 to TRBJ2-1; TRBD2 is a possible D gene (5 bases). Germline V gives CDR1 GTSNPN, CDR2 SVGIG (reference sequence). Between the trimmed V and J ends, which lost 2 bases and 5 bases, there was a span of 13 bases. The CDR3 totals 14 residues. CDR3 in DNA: TGTGCCTGGAGTAAGGCTAGCACTCACAATGAGCAGTTCTTC. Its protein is CAWSKASTHNEQFF. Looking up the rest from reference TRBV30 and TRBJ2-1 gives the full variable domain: SQTIHQWPATLVQPVGSPLSLECTVEGTSNPNLYWYRQAAGRGLQLLFYSVGIGQISSEVPQNLSASRPQDRQFILSSKKLLLSDSGFYLCAWSKASTHNEQFFGPGTRLTVL.

In DNA form, the CDR3 reads TGTGCCAGCAGCCAAGACCCGTCGGGGGGCGGAGAGACCCAGTACTTC. It specifies CASSQDPSGGGETQYF. The chain is built from TRBV4-2 and TRBJ2-5; TRBD2 might be the D (7 bases). Germline assignment: CDR1 LGHNA and CDR2 YNFKEQ. The CDR3 consists of 16 residues. Trimming shortened V by 0 bases and J by 4 bases, and 15 bases separated the two germline ends.

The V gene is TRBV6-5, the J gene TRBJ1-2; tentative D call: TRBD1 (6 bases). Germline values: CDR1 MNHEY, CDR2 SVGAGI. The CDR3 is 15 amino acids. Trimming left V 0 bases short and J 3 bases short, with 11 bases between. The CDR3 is CASSYSKDSYYGYTF. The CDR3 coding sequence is TGTGCCAGCAGTTACTCGAAGGACAGCTACTATGGCTACACCTTC.

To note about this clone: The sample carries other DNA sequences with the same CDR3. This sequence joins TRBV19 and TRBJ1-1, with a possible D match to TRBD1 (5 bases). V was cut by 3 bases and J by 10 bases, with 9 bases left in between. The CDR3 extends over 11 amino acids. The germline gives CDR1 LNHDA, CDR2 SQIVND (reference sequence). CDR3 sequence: CASSIQGRAFF. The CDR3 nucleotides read TGTGCCAGTAGTATTCAGGGAAGAGCTTTCTTT.